Below are 21 T cell receptor beta chains sequenced from a single sample in a study of T-cell memory formation after mild COVID-19. TCRdb re-derived calls from the 5' RACE reads in MiXCR, one entry per CDR3 protein. The sample records fewer than 250,000 distinct CDR3 sequences, around 19% being singletons. Sequenced sample: PBMCs or a T cell subset sorted from them (not recorded which). These receptors all come from an adult woman who had mild COVID-19 (a few samples of this study predate the infection). Cell type and time point are not known.

This clonotype turned up a few times. This chain links TRBV24-1 with TRBJ2-3; 12 bases fit TRBD2. Germline trimming cut 5 bases from V and 0 bases from J; bases unmatched to any gene: 14. The CDR3 is made up of 20 amino acids. Germline V gene lookup returns CDR1 KGHDR and CDR2 SFDVKD. In DNA, the CDR3 is TGTGCCACCAGTGTTTCCGGACGAACTAGCGGGAGGAAGAGCACAGATACGCAGTATTTT. This encodes CATSVSGRTSGRKSTDTQYF.

The chain combines TRBV2 with TRBJ2-1; 7 nucleotides match TRBD2. With V trimmed by 8 bases and J by 6 bases, 4 bases remained unmatched. In germline, CDR1 is SNHLY, CDR2 FYNNEI. There are 12 residues in the CDR3. The DNA of the CDR3 is TGTGCCAGCGCCCAGCGGGGCAATGAGCAGTTCTTC. It encodes CASAQRGNEQFF.

There are many counts of this clonotype. One end of the junction is discordant with germline, which a read error may explain. The V call is TRBV24-1, the J call TRBJ2-3; TRBD2 is a possible D gene (7 bases). The CDR3 consists of 15 residues. The V gene's germline CDR1 is KGHDR and CDR2 SFDVKD. The CDR3 DNA is TGTGCCATCAGTGAGGGGGGGCAAGGCACAGATACGCAGTATTTT. Translated, it gives CAISEGGQGTDTQYF.

The gene calls are TRBV12-3 or TRBV12-4 and TRBJ2-7, with D uncertain. This CDR3 comprises 15 residues. V gave up 10 bases and J gave up 3 bases, with 22 bases separating them. In DNA, the CDR3 is TGTGCCACCGCTCGGCCAGCCGATGGGGACTACGAGCAGTACTTC. Its translation: CATARPADGDYEQYF.

Details on this clonotype: Germline is not matched at one junction end, which may reflect a read error. CDR3 region: CDSSRGSSYNEQFF. For the CDR3, the DNA is TGTGACAGCAGCCGGGGGAGCTCCTACAATGAGCAGTTCTTC. The J gene is TRBJ2-1, the V gene TRBV14; D possibly corresponds to TRBD2 (6 bases). Germline V gene sequence: CDR1 SGHDN, CDR2 FVKESK. The CDR3 sequence is 14 residues long.

This clonotype has a count of ten or more. The chain joins TRBV5-4 to TRBJ2-1; D is perhaps TRBD1 (6 bases). The CDR3 totals 13 residues. From germline, CDR1 is SGHNT and CDR2 YYREEE (reference sequence). Trimming left V 1 base short and J 6 bases short, with 8 bases between. CDR3 sequence reads: CASSLQGPNEQFF. In nucleotides, the CDR3 is TGTGCCAGCAGCTTGCAGGGGCCCAATGAGCAGTTCTTC.

This clonotype was observed a handful of times. The rearrangement joins TRBV16 to TRBJ2-1, with 8 bases identical to TRBD1. With 3 bases clipped from V and 7 bases from J, the junction kept 5 bases outside the gene matches. This CDR3 spans 14 amino acids. The germline V gene has CDR1 KGHSY and CDR2 FQNENV. DNA of the CDR3: TGTGCCAGCAGCCATCGACAGGGGACGAATGAGCAGTTCTTC. Protein sequence: CASSHRQGTNEQFF.

The rearrangement joins TRBV5-1 to TRBJ1-6; D uncertain. Trimming removed 0 bases at V and 9 bases at J, with 13 bases between. CDR1 is SGHRS, CDR2 YFSETQ, per germline. This CDR3 is built from 15 residues. The CDR3 loop is CASSLGQVESSPLHF. In DNA, the CDR3 is TGCGCCAGCAGCTTGGGGCAGGTAGAAAGTTCACCCCTCCACTTT.

This clonotype showed up just a few times. This chain joins TRBV7-2 and TRBJ2-7, with D perhaps given as TRBD1 or TRBD2 (5 bases each). Germline CDR1 SGHTA, CDR2 FQGNSA. The V and J ends lost 5 bases and 5 bases respectively, with 10 bases between them. This CDR3 region has 12 residues. The CDR3 coding sequence is TGTGCCAGCAGCCGAGGGGTGGACGAGCAGTACTTC. Protein sequence: CASSRGVDEQYF.

The chain joins TRBV27 to TRBJ1-5; D gene ambiguous. This CDR3 is built from 14 residues. Trimming removed 2 bases at V and 4 bases at J, with 9 bases between. Looked up from germline, CDR1 is MNHEY and CDR2 is SMNVEV (reference sequence). Written as DNA, the CDR3 is TGTGCCAGCAGTTTACACAGCCTTAATCAGCCCCAGCATTTT. Translated: CASSLHSLNQPQHF.

The chain links TRBV29-1 to TRBJ2-3; 7 positions agree with TRBD2. Germline lookup yields CDR1 SQVTM and CDR2 ANQGSEA. The V and J ends lost 4 bases and 0 bases, in that order; junction bases with no gene match: 10. The CDR3 is 16 residues long. The DNA for the CDR3 is TGCAGCGTTGTGACGGGAGGTGGTGGAAGCACAGATACGCAGTATTTT. This translates into CSVVTGGGGSTDTQYF.

The sample holds a few counts of this clonotype. The V and J genes are TRBV24-1 and TRBJ2-5, with D unresolved. The CDR3 runs to 15 residues. Germline V gene lookup returns CDR1 KGHDR and CDR2 SFDVKD. Trimming cost V 4 bases and J 5 bases, with 16 bases left between them. For the CDR3, the DNA is TGTGCCACCAGTGACGCCGGTCTGGCCGGGGAGACCCAGTACTTC. Residues: CATSDAGLAGETQYF.

J is TRBJ2-7 and V is TRBV30, with D perhaps TRBD2 (5 bases). V gave up 1 base and J gave up 1 base, with 14 bases separating them. Germline V gene data show CDR1 as GTSNPN and CDR2 as SVGIG (reference sequence). The CDR3 is made up of 15 amino acids. For the CDR3, the DNA is TGTGCCTGGAGTGGGAGGAATTGGCGTTCCTACGAGCAGTACTTC. This translates into CAWSGRNWRSYEQYF.

This sequence joins TRBV9 and TRBJ2-1, with TRBD2 matching 7 bases. The CDR3 is 17 residues long. Trimming removed 0 bases from V and 4 bases from J; junction bases left unmatched: 10. CDR1 and CDR2 (germline): SGDLS, YYNGEE. In DNA form, the CDR3 reads TGTGCCAGCAGCGTAGTGACCTCCGGGGGGAGATACAATGAGCAGTTCTTC. Amino acid sequence: CASSVVTSGGRYNEQFF.

This clonotype has a count of ten or more. This sequence joins TRBV7-8 and TRBJ2-1; no firm D call. V was cut by 0 bases and J by 9 bases, with 6 bases left in between. Germline CDR1 SGHVS, CDR2 FQNEAQ. This CDR3 has 12 amino acids. CDR3: CASSLAAPEQFF. The CDR3 DNA sequence: TGTGCCAGCAGCTTAGCAGCGCCTGAGCAGTTCTTC.

Turning to this clonotype: With a much larger clone just one base away, this may be a read error. J is TRBJ1-1 and V is TRBV7-9, with a possible D match to TRBD1 (5 bases). Germline values: CDR1 SEHNR, CDR2 FQNEAQ (reference sequence). The CDR3 length is 15 residues. V was trimmed by 1 base and J by 4 bases, leaving 13 bases between them. The CDR3 DNA reads as TGTGCCAGCAGCTTAGTGAGGGGAATAAGCACTGAAGCTTTCTTT. As protein: CASSLVRGISTEAFF.

V and J are TRBV12-3 or TRBV12-4 and TRBJ1-1, with 7 bases matching TRBD1. With 6 bases clipped from V and 8 bases from J, the junction kept 3 bases outside the gene matches. CDR3 length: 11 residues. The CDR3 nucleotides are TGTGCCAGCAGAAAGGGGGCAGAAGCTTTCTTT. Translation gives CASRKGAEAFF.

This clonotype has more than one count but fewer than ten. The V call is TRBV29-1, the J call TRBJ2-7; the D gene could be TRBD1 or TRBD2 (5 bases each). V lost 1 base, J lost 4 bases, and 17 bases lay in between. The CDR3 consists of 15 residues. CDR1 and CDR2 (germline): SQVTM, ANQGSEA. This chain's CDR3 is CSVEARGRARYEQYF. In nucleotides, the CDR3 is TGCAGCGTTGAAGCCCGGGGCAGGGCGAGGTACGAGCAGTACTTC.

The chain carries TRBV6-5 and TRBJ2-3; tentatively, D is TRBD1 (5 bases). This CDR3 has 13 residues. The germline V and J ends were trimmed by 2 bases and 4 bases, with 7 bases remaining between them. The germline V gene has CDR1 MNHEY and CDR2 SVGAGI. This chain's CDR3 is CASSYAGPDTQYF. The CDR3 nucleotides are TGTGCCAGCAGTTACGCAGGGCCAGATACGCAGTATTTT.

The rearrangement uses TRBV5-1 and TRBJ1-4; 7 nucleotides agree with TRBD1. Germline-derived CDR1 and CDR2 are SGHRS and YFSETQ. The CDR3 extends over 16 amino acids. V gave up 3 bases and J gave up 0 bases; unmatched junction bases: 5. CDR3 loop: CASSSDRLSTNEKLFF. The CDR3, as DNA: TGCGCCAGCAGCTCGGACAGGCTCTCAACTAATGAAAAACTGTTTTTT.

V is TRBV5-6 and J is TRBJ2-2, with 7 bases fitting TRBD2. V shed 2 bases, J shed 11 bases, and the junction held 6 bases outside the gene matches. The V gene's germline CDR1 is SGHDT and CDR2 YYEEEE. The length of the CDR3 is 13 residues. CDR3 amino acids: CASSFGRGSELFF. The CDR3 nucleotides read TGTGCCAGCAGCTTTGGGCGGGGGAGTGAGCTGTTTTTT.